These T cell receptor beta chains were read from a single sample in a study of regulatory T cells in long-lasting Graves disease. From the multiplex PCR reads, TCRdb called clonotypes with MiXCR, one entry per CDR3 protein. The sample shows about 440,000 distinct CDR3 sequences, about 16% of them seen only once. These data were also filed under a second study, of T cells in Graves' hyperthyroidism and ophthalmopathy.

Specimen: peripheral blood mononuclear cells (PBMCs), collected at new diagnosis, from a patient treated with antithyroid drugs. Source of these receptors: a woman in her twenties or thirties with Graves disease. Each CDR3 is given with its conserved first and last residue. A D gene is named only where the DNA matches it firmly.

CDR3aa,v_gene,d_gene
CSARAPGLAGVPDTQYF,TRBV20-1,TRBD2
CASRAGLAGADTQYF,TRBV5-1,TRBD2
CASSPRTSGGPDYRADTQYF,TRBV3-1,TRBD2
CASTLRPLGTLGAYNSPLHF,TRBV19,.
CASSQAYGNEQYF,TRBV14,.
CSARDRSGSREQYF,TRBV20-1,.
CASSYIAGSYEQYF,TRBV6-2/TRBV6-3,.
CASSRPGTSGRETQYF,TRBV2,TRBD2
CSAAYWEDPNEQFF,TRBV20-1,.
CSVSYGRGGEKLFF,TRBV29-1,.
CASSLTGTSEGTQYF,TRBV7-6,TRBD2
CASSQDLWGNEQFF,TRBV3-1,.
CASSPADTANSPLHF,TRBV7-9,.
CASNLGQGNYQPQHF,TRBV3-1,TRBD1
CAWSGWGAPGELFF,TRBV30,.
CASSLSVLATIQETQYF,TRBV7-9,.
CASIKRGLAGAESDTQYF,TRBV12-3/TRBV12-4,TRBD2
CASRLSGTGERETQYF,TRBV28,TRBD1
CASSHFIAGEANEQFF,TRBV3-1,TRBD2
CACSFRQAENSPLHF,TRBV11-3,.
CASSLRQGSEQYF,TRBV12-3/TRBV12-4,.
CASSPRLAGGNEQFF,TRBV7-9,TRBD2
CASSPPGGRGQPQHF,TRBV18,.
CASASAPRDYGYTF,TRBV9,.
CASSLVSGLTEKLFF,TRBV12-3/TRBV12-4,.
CASSITSQETQYF,TRBV19,.
CASILIGANQPQHF,TRBV28,.
CASSYAQTPYNEQFF,TRBV18,.
CASRANRGDQETQYF,TRBV12-3/TRBV12-4,TRBD1
CASSLSGQLMNTGAFF,TRBV7-9,TRBD1
CASKGRPTGTGGLGQPQHF,TRBV12-3/TRBV12-4,TRBD1
CASSAGLAGYEQYF,TRBV19,TRBD2
CASSETAGPETQYF,TRBV6-1,.
CAWSVKEEQYF,TRBV30,.
CASSSPDEAYEQYF,TRBV27,.
CSSPDPLPSSPLHF,TRBV20-1,.
CASTGQGALNYGYTF,TRBV11-2,TRBD1
CASSIQGSDRVNTEAFF,TRBV5-1,TRBD1
CACGTSGDYNEQFF,TRBV30,TRBD2
CASSPDSGSPHEQYF,TRBV18,TRBD2
CASGFFLTNRESNTEAFF,TRBV12-5,.
CASSTLAFEQYF,TRBV7-9,.
CSARALQREAYNEQFF,TRBV20-1,TRBD2
CASSRTVNTEAFF,TRBV3-1,.
CASSPPEAGVGNEQFF,TRBV7-2,TRBD2
CSAVAWSTEAFF,TRBV20-1,.
CASSVAGPGETQYF,TRBV11-2,.
CASSRRGQGGSNQPQHF,TRBV19,.
CACPFFGQGNNEQFF,TRBV30,TRBD1
CAWRRATNEKLFF,TRBV30,.
CASSFPGAPGGELFF,TRBV7-9,.
CASSWMTDLTYEQYF,TRBV11-2,.